Sequencing of this T cell receptor (beta chain) was carried out in a study of blood T cell repertoires in COVID-19. As for the study in general: Some COVID-19 samples were acute and others convalescent; all came from the United States, Italy and Spain. T cells, B-cell-depleted T cells, or PBMCs provided the cDNA or gDNA that served as material.

Original analysis: The authors estimated nucleated cell counts from reference gene primer amplification. Only in-frame clones appear in the TCRdb table, and some are missing; sequencing was by immunoSEQ multiplex PCR. That table supplies the V and J calls and clone size; D and trimming were determined from the DNA. This table has 450,000 or so clones, approximately 90% appearing once. CDR3 length equals 16 residues. In germline, CDR1 is SNHLY, CDR2 FYNNEI. Trimming took 8 bases from V and 0 from J, leaving 18 bases between them. While infection was still active, Seattle patients were enrolled and then followed longitudinally.

This sequence joins TRBV2 and TRBJ2-3; tentatively, D is TRBD2 (5 bases). The sequence was collected from a young man with COVID-19, enrolled during active disease. Sequences were obtained from peripheral blood. CDR3 bases: TGTGCCAGCCTTTATGTCAAAGCGGCTAGCACAGATACGCAGTATTTT. Protein sequence: CASLYVKAASTDTQYF. Using reference TRBV2 and TRBJ2-3 for the parts outside the CDR3, the full variable domain is EPEVTQTPSHQVTQMGQEVILRCVPISNHLYFYWYRQILGQKVEFLVSFYNNEISEKSEIFDDQFSVERPDGSNFTLKIRSTKLEDSAMYFCASLYVKAASTDTQYFGPGTRLTVL.